These 10 T cell receptor beta chains share one sample of origin, sequenced in a study of PD-1 blockade in classical Hodgkin lymphoma. Clones were read by immunoSEQ multiplex PCR, and TCRdb kept only the in-frame ones, dropping some. The sample shows some 150,000 clones, around 73% of them seen only once. All trial patients relapsed after autologous stem cell transplantation. The material was peripheral blood mononuclear cells (PBMCs), obtained before the second cycle of nivolumab. These receptors originate from a human donor with classical Hodgkin lymphoma.

CDR3 coding DNA: TGTGCCAGCAGCCTAACAGGATACACCGGGGAGCTGTTTTTT. Its translation is CASSLTGYTGELFF. The chain recombines TRBV7-9 with TRBJ2-2; D perhaps matches TRBD1 (5 bases). Germline assignment: CDR1 SEHNR and CDR2 FQNEAQ (reference sequence). The CDR3 spans 14 residues. Trimming removed 5 bases from V and 3 bases from J, with 10 bases in between.

This clone has only a few counts. The chain is built from TRBV4-1 and TRBJ1-2; a possible D gene is TRBD1 (5 bases). The length of the CDR3 is 14 residues. The germline CDR1 and CDR2 sequences are MGHRA and YSYEKL. Between the trimmed V and J ends, which lost 8 bases and 7 bases, there was a span of 20 bases. The CDR3 DNA follows: TGCGCCAGCCACCTCTGGGGCCCTCTGGGTGGCTACACCTTC. Its translation is CASHLWGPLGGYTF.

The rearrangement joins TRBV19 to TRBJ2-7, with unresolved D. Germline values: CDR1 LNHDA, CDR2 SQIVND (reference sequence). This CDR3 contains 12 residues. V lost 5 bases and J 7 bases, leaving 12 bases between the germline ends. CDR3 loop: CASSRPGWEQYF. The CDR3 nucleotides are TGTGCCAGTAGTCGTCCCGGTTGGGAGCAGTACTTC.

Note on this clone: At one end the junction does not follow the germline gene, possibly because of a read error. The J gene is TRBJ1-6, the V gene TRBV6-6, with 8 bases aligning to TRBD1. This CDR3 has 15 amino acids. Germline assignment: CDR1 MNHNY and CDR2 SVGAGI (reference sequence). CDR3 protein: CASSDSGTGESPLHF. The CDR3 DNA is TGTGCCAGCAGTGACTCCGGGACAGGAGAATCACCCCTCCACTTT.

A remark on this clone: Other DNA sequences in this sample translate to the same CDR3. The V gene is TRBV5-4, the J gene TRBJ2-4, with D maybe TRBD1 (6 bases). Germline-derived CDR1 and CDR2 are SGHNT and YYREEE (reference sequence). V was clipped by 4 bases and J by 6 bases, with 11 bases between them. This CDR3 comprises 13 residues. The CDR3 DNA reads as TGTGCCAGCAGCAGTGGACAGACAAACATTCAGTACTTC. Residues: CASSSGQTNIQYF. Drawing the rest from reference TRBV5-4 and TRBJ2-4, the complete variable domain is ETGVTQSPTHLIKTRGQQVTLRCSSQSGHNTVSWYQQALGQGPQFIFQYYREEENGRGNFPPRFSGLQFPNYSSELNVNALELDDSALYLCASSSGQTNIQYFGAGTRLSVL.

The rearrangement links TRBV5-4 to TRBJ2-3; tentatively, D is TRBD1 or TRBD2 (5 bases each). The V end lost 2 bases, the J end lost 1 base, and 14 bases lay between the germline ends. The CDR3 runs 16 residues. Germline lookup yields CDR1 SGHNT and CDR2 YYREEE (reference sequence). DNA for the CDR3: TGTGCCAGCAGCTTTGGGGGACGGCTGGGCACAGATACGCAGTATTTT. It is translated as CASSFGGRLGTDTQYF.

Concerning this clone itself: The same CDR3 arises from other DNA sequences in this sample as well. V usage is TRBV11-2 and J usage is TRBJ2-7; TRBD2 might be the D (5 bases). The CDR3 has 13 amino acids. Trimming stripped 1 base from V and 3 bases from J, with 7 bases between. CDR1 and CDR2 from the germline V gene are SGHAT and FQNNGV. The CDR3 coding sequence is TGTGCCAGCAGCTTAGTACGGGGCTACGAGCAGTACTTC. It yields the protein CASSLVRGYEQYF.

The chain carries TRBV19 and TRBJ1-1, with unresolved D. CDR3 size: 14 residues. V was cut by 4 bases and J by 1 base, with 10 bases left in between. Germline V CDR1 and CDR2: LNHDA, SQIVND (reference sequence). This chain's CDR3 is CASSTLPENTEAFF. The DNA for the CDR3 is TGTGCCAGTAGTACACTACCAGAGAACACTGAAGCTTTCTTT.

The rearrangement links TRBV9 to TRBJ2-2; D gene ambiguous. The germline V gene has CDR1 SGDLS and CDR2 YYNGEE. The CDR3 totals 14 residues. Trimming took 0 bases from V and 12 from J, leaving 15 bases between them. CDR3 sequence: CASSVGSGGMKLFF. Here the CDR3 DNA reads TGTGCCAGCAGCGTAGGTTCGGGCGGTATGAAGCTGTTTTTT. Variable domain in full (rest from reference TRBV9 and TRBJ2-2): DSGVTQTPKHLITATGQRVTLRCSPRSGDLSVYWYQQSLDQGLQFLIQYYNGEERAKGNILERFSAQQFPDLHSELNLSSLELGDSALYFCASSVGSGGMKLFFGEGSRLTVL.

The V and J genes are TRBV29-1 and TRBJ2-7, with D tentatively TRBD2 (7 bases). Germline CDR1 SQVTM, CDR2 ANQGSEA. CDR3 length: 11 residues. Deletions cut 7 bases from V and 4 bases from J, with 11 bases between. The CDR3 sequence is CSAGGGYEQYF. In DNA, the CDR3 is TGCAGCGCGGGGGGCGGGTACGAGCAGTACTTC.